The sequence of this T cell receptor beta chain was determined in a study of CD8 T cells in ankylosing spondylitis. TCRdb reprocessed the 5' RACE reads with MiXCR, giving one entry per CDR3 protein. In the table there are some 290,000 distinct CDR3 sequences, around 20% of which are singletons. The CDR3 extends over 14 amino acids. The V gene lost 2 bases and the J gene lost 3 bases, with 7 bases spanning the gap. Germline assignment: CDR1 SGHAT and CDR2 FQNNGV. Study-wide results and limits: Researchers reportedly found disease-linked clones significantly enriched in matched ankylosing spondylitis synovial fluid.

Worth noting for this clonotype: Its specificity is unknown.

Sequences were obtained from blood, either unsorted or a sorted T cell fraction (not recorded which). This chain uses TRBV11-2 with TRBJ2-2; no definite D call. The TCR was taken from a male donor with ankylosing spondylitis or in good health (not recorded which). For the CDR3, the DNA is TGTGCCAGCAGCTTAATAATGGACACCGGGGAGCTGTTTTTT. It encodes CASSLIMDTGELFF.